The clone carrying this TCR beta chain was recorded a few times. Its antigen is not identified. This record belongs to a study of spatial heterogeneity in lung cancer. Findings and caveats of the study: Whereas they appeared in blood less at follow-up, ubiquitous expanded tumor TCRs appeared there more at resection.

Trimming at V came to 6 bases and at J to 0 bases, leaving 12 bases not matched to a gene. CDR1 DFQATT and CDR2 SNEGSKA come from the germline V gene (reference sequence). This CDR3 is 16 amino acids long. Via MiXCR, TCRdb re-called the 5' RACE reads, giving one row per CDR3 protein. The sample includes 60,000 to 90,000 distinct CDR3 sequences, under 8.5% of them seen just once. Time point specified: sample taken at primary tumor resection. Extraction of whole RNA from tumor, nontumor lung or frozen PBMC preceded unsorted sequencing. The chain combines TRBV20-1 with TRBJ1-1, with 8 bases matching TRBD1. Sequenced here: PBMCs, sampled at surgery. The sequence derives from a male donor with early-stage non-small cell lung cancer. The CDR3 nucleotides read TGCAGTGCGTTCTCAGGGGGCCGTAGGCTGAACACTGAAGCTTTCTTT. Its translation is CSAFSGGRRLNTEAFF.